Shown below are 21 T cell receptor beta chains from a single sample sequenced in a study of shared clonotypes between healthy human individuals (dated by TCRdb to 2019 to 2021). Libraries were constructed by the immunoSEQ multiplex PCR assay. TCRdb limited this immuneACCESS table to in-frame rearrangements with V and J called. A share of clones is missing; checked studies link under half to unresolved V genes, and the rest is unexplained. Within this sample are about 2 million clones, with 85% to 95% of them counted one time only. The ten largest clonotypes hold around 0.13% of the sample. Source material: naive CD4+ T cells sorted from blood. The cell subset or site label here, explained by the study, means: CD45RA+ positively selected. The receptors were gathered from a man between 18 and 35 years old in good health.

The chain employs TRBV19 and TRBJ1-2, with 11 nucleotides matching TRBD1. Germline CDR1 LNHDA, CDR2 SQIVND (reference sequence). The J segment lost 3 bases and the V segment lost 7 bases, leaving 10 bases of the junction unmatched. The CDR3 spans 16 residues. The CDR3 nucleotides are TGTGCCAGTACCTGGGGACAGGGGGTCGAGGACTATGGCTACACCTTC. Its protein product is CASTWGQGVEDYGYTF.

The chain is built from TRBV5-6 and TRBJ2-5; weak D call: TRBD2 (6 bases). CDR3 size: 18 residues. Germline V gives CDR1 SGHDT, CDR2 YYEEEE. V was shortened by 0 bases and J by 0 bases, with 18 bases between the two germline ends. The CDR3 protein is CASSLAGGTKFYQETQYF. The CDR3 DNA follows: TGTGCCAGCAGCTTGGCCGGGGGTACAAAGTTTTACCAAGAGACCCAGTACTTC.

This clone has a handful of counts. This chain uses TRBV18 with TRBJ1-5; no reliable D call. Trimming pared 8 bases from V and 2 bases from J, leaving 16 bases between. CDR1 and CDR2 (germline): KGHSH, LQKENI. This CDR3 has 15 residues. CDR3 region: CASATGVSGNQPQHF. For the CDR3, the DNA is TGTGCCAGCGCGACCGGGGTTTCGGGCAATCAGCCCCAGCATTTT. The variable domain in full, completed from reference TRBV18 and TRBJ1-5, reads NAGVMQNPRHLVRRRGQEARLRCSPMKGHSHVYWYRQLPEEGLKFMVYLQKENIIDESGMPKERFSAEFPKEGPSILRIQQVVRGDSAAYFCASATGVSGNQPQHFGDGTRLSIL.

The chain joins TRBV6-6 to TRBJ2-1; D is ambiguous. Trimming removed 4 bases from V and 2 bases from J, with 6 bases in between. Germline CDR1 and CDR2: MNHNY and SVGAGI (reference sequence). The CDR3 runs 13 residues. CDR3 in amino acids: CASSSQPYNEQFF. The DNA of the CDR3 is TGTGCCAGCAGTTCCCAGCCCTACAATGAGCAGTTCTTC.

The chain couples TRBV2 to TRBJ2-7, with D possibly TRBD2 on 7 matching bases. Germline lookup yields CDR1 SNHLY and CDR2 FYNNEI. The CDR3 covers 12 residues. V lost 7 bases to trimming and J lost 12 bases, with 19 bases between them. CDR3: CASTPREGGMYF. CDR3 nucleotides: TGTGCCAGCACCCCGAGGGAGGGGGGTATGTACTTC.

V usage is TRBV2 and J usage is TRBJ2-5; no clear D. Trimming stripped 6 bases from V and 5 bases from J, with 10 bases between. CDR3 length: 12 amino acids. Germline CDR1 SNHLY, CDR2 FYNNEI. CDR3 protein: CASRWEGETQYF. The CDR3 nucleotides read TGTGCCAGCAGATGGGAAGGGGAGACCCAGTACTTC.

The rearrangement joins TRBV30 to TRBJ2-5; no reliable D call. This CDR3 contains 14 residues. Trimming took 0 bases from V and 2 from J, leaving 10 bases between them. Germline CDR1 reads GTSNPN; CDR2 reads SVGIG (reference sequence). CDR3 nucleotide sequence: TGTGCCTGGAGTGTTCAGCCTGGGCAAGAGACCCAGTACTTC. Translating it yields CAWSVQPGQETQYF.

The gene calls are TRBV7-2 and TRBJ2-5, with D possibly called TRBD1 or TRBD2 (7 bases each). CDR3 length: 18 residues. The germline V gene encodes CDR1 SGHTA and CDR2 FQGNSA. Between the trimmed V and J ends, which lost 0 bases and 5 bases, there was a span of 22 bases. The DNA of the CDR3 is TGTGCCAGCAGCTTAGCGCTTTCGGCAGGGGGGGGCCGGGAGACCCAGTACTTC. Its protein is CASSLALSAGGGRETQYF.

The chain joins TRBV5-1 to TRBJ2-7; 9 bases map to TRBD1. V shed 1 base and J 0 bases; nucleotides not matched to a gene: 11. The CDR3 length is 18 residues. CDR1 and CDR2 from the germline V gene are SGHRS and YFSETQ. In DNA form, the CDR3 reads TGCGCCAGCAGCTTGACCCCGGGACAGGGTTATTACTCCTACGAGCAGTACTTC. It specifies CASSLTPGQGYYSYEQYF.

V is TRBV30 and J is TRBJ2-7; 10 positions match TRBD1. The germline V gene has CDR1 GTSNPN and CDR2 SVGIG (reference sequence). The CDR3 length is 12 residues. Losses at the gene ends were 7 bases for V and 6 bases for J; bases not matched to a gene: 6. DNA of the CDR3: TGTGCCTCGGGACAGGGGAGAGGCGAGCAGTACTTC. It codes for CASGQGRGEQYF.

The chain recombines TRBV29-1 with TRBJ1-4; D unresolved. Trimming removed 0 bases at V and 7 bases at J, with 9 bases between. The CDR3 runs to 13 residues. The germline gives CDR1 SQVTM, CDR2 ANQGSEA. CDR3 sequence: CSVEEGGREKLFF. The CDR3 bases are TGCAGCGTTGAAGAAGGCGGGCGTGAAAAACTGTTTTTT. The whole variable domain, filled in from reference TRBV29-1 and TRBJ1-4, reads SAVISQKPSRDICQRGTSLTIQCQVDSQVTMMFWYRQQPGQSLTLIATANQGSEATYESGFVIDKFPISRPNLTFSTLTVSNMSPEDSSIYLCSVEEGGREKLFFGSGTQLSVL.

V is TRBV7-2 and J is TRBJ2-2; 7 nucleotides align to TRBD2. Unmatched junction bases numbered 11, after V lost 5 bases and J lost 11 bases. The CDR3 spans 14 residues. CDR1 is SGHTA, CDR2 FQGNSA, per germline. In nucleotides, the CDR3 is TGTGCCAGCAGCCTAGGGGCCGGGGGGAACGAGCTGTTTTTT. Encoded protein: CASSLGAGGNELFF. The full variable domain, rest sourced from reference TRBV7-2 and TRBJ2-2, is GAGVSQSPSNKVTEKGKDVELRCDPISGHTALYWYRQSLGQGLEFLIYFQGNSAPDKSGLPSDRFSAERTGGSVSTLTIQRTQQEDSAVYLCASSLGAGGNELFFGEGSRLTVL.

The chain joins TRBV6-1 to TRBJ2-7, with TRBD1 identical over 9 bases. J gave up 4 bases and V 3 bases, and 10 bases lay outside the gene matches. Germline V gene lookup returns CDR1 MNHNS and CDR2 SASEGT. This CDR3 contains 16 residues. The DNA of the CDR3 is TGTGCCAGCAGTGATTATACCGGGACAGGGTTTTACGAGCAGTACTTC. It encodes CASSDYTGTGFYEQYF.

With respect to this clone: The same CDR3 is also encoded by other DNA sequences in this sample. The J gene is TRBJ2-3, the V gene TRBV5-1; 10 positions agree with TRBD2. V lost 5 bases, J lost 1 base, and 4 bases stayed unmatched. Germline CDR1 reads SGHRS; CDR2 reads YFSETQ. The CDR3 is 15 residues long. CDR3 in amino acids: CASSLTSGGTDTQYF. CDR3 bases: TGCGCCAGCAGTCTTACTAGCGGGGGCACAGATACGCAGTATTTT. Supplemented by reference TRBV5-1 and TRBJ2-3, the full variable domain reads KAGVTQTPRYLIKTRGQQVTLSCSPISGHRSVSWYQQTPGQGLQFLFEYFSETQRNKGNFPGRFSGRQFSNSRSEMNVSTLELGDSALYLCASSLTSGGTDTQYFGPGTRLTVL.

As for this clone: Other DNA sequences in the sample encode the same CDR3. V usage is TRBV7-9 and J usage is TRBJ2-7, with TRBD1 matching 8 bases. The germline gives CDR1 SEHNR, CDR2 FQNEAQ (reference sequence). This CDR3 has 14 amino acids. With V trimmed by 5 bases and J by 4 bases, 7 bases remained unmatched. The CDR3 DNA reads TGTGCCAGCAGCCTAGGACAGGGCCGATACGAGCAGTACTTC. It yields the protein CASSLGQGRYEQYF.

The chain combines TRBV5-6 with TRBJ1-6; TRBD1 matches at 10 bases. With 2 bases clipped from V and 10 bases from J, the junction kept 3 bases outside the gene matches. The CDR3 length is 14 residues. The germline gives CDR1 SGHDT, CDR2 YYEEEE. The CDR3 spells CASSLGQGDSPLHF. The CDR3 DNA reads as TGTGCCAGCAGCTTAGGACAGGGGGACTCACCCCTCCACTTT.

CDR3 in DNA: TGTGCCACCAGCAGTGGGGACTGGGTCTACGAGCAGTACTTC. It translates to CATSSGDWVYEQYF. This chain joins TRBV15 and TRBJ2-7; tentative D call: TRBD2 (6 bases). With 3 bases removed from V and 3 bases from J, the gap between germline ends came to 12 bases. CDR1 LNHNV and CDR2 YYDKDF come from the germline V gene (reference sequence). The CDR3 runs to 14 residues.

The chain uses TRBV2 and TRBJ1-3, with D maybe TRBD1 (6 bases). The germline CDR1 and CDR2 sequences are SNHLY and FYNNEI. Trimming took 11 bases from V and 4 from J, leaving 15 bases between them. CDR3 length: 13 residues. The CDR3 coding sequence is TGTGCCGGGGGAGGGACAAACGGAAACACCATATATTTT. This codes for CAGGGTNGNTIYF.

The chain couples TRBV7-3 to TRBJ1-4; D not resolved. CDR1 is SGHTA, CDR2 FQGTGA, per germline. CDR3 length: 16 amino acids. V dropped 5 bases and J dropped 0 bases, with 13 bases sitting between them. The CDR3 spells CASSPNGIATNEKLFF. The DNA for the CDR3 is TGTGCCAGCAGCCCCAATGGGATTGCAACTAATGAAAAACTGTTTTTT.

The V gene is TRBV10-3, the J gene TRBJ2-3; D ambiguous. The CDR3 runs to 16 residues. Per germline, CDR1 ENHRY and CDR2 SYGVKD. Deletions cut 0 bases from V and 0 bases from J, with 10 bases between. This CDR3 is CAISESGGSSTDTQYF. CDR3 DNA: TGTGCCATCAGTGAGTCTGGCGGATCGAGCACAGATACGCAGTATTTT.

The chain couples TRBV6-1 to TRBJ1-1; D not certain. The CDR3 loop spans 14 amino acids. The germline V and J ends were trimmed by 4 bases and 4 bases, with 13 bases remaining between them. The germline V gene encodes CDR1 MNHNS and CDR2 SASEGT. CDR3 in amino acids: CASSGSLGGTEAFF. The CDR3 region has the DNA TGTGCCAGCAGTGGGTCGCTAGGTGGCACTGAAGCTTTCTTT.